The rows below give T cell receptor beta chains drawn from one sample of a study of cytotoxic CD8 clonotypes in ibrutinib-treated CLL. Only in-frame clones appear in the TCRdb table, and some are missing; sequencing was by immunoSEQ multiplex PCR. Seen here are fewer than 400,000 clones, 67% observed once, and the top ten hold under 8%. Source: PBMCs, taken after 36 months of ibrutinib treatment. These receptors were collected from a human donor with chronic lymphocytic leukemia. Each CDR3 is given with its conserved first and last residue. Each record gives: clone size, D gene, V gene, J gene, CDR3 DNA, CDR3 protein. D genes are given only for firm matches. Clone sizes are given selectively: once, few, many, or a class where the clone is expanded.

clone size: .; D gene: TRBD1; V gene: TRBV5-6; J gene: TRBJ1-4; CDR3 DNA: TGTGCCAGCAGCTTGGCCCAGGGACAGACTGAAAAACTGTTTTTT; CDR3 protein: CASSLAQGQTEKLFF
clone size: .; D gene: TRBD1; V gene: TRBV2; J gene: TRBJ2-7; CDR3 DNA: TGTGCCAGCAGTGCTACATCCGGGACAGACACATACGAGCAGTACTTC; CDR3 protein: CASSATSGTDTYEQYF
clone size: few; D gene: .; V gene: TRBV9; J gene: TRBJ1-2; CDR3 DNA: TGTGCCAGCAGCGTCGAGACAACGGGGGCCCTGAACTATGGCTACACCTTC; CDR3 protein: CASSVETTGALNYGYTF
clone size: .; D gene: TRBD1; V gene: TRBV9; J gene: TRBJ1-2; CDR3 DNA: TGTGCCAGCAGCACTCGGACAGGGAAAGGCTACACCTTC; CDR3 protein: CASSTRTGKGYTF
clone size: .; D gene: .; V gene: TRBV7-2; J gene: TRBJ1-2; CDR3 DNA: TGTGCCAGCAGCACGAGGCCTGGACAGAGTAACTATGGCTACACCTTC; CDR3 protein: CASSTRPGQSNYGYTF
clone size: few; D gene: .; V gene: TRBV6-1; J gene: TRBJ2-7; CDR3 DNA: TGTGCCAGCGGGGTCTACGAGCAGTACTTC; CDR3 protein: CASGVYEQYF
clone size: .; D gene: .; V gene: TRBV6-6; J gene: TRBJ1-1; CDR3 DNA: TGTGCCAGCCTTAAAGGGGGAGCTGAAGCTTTCTTT; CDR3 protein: CASLKGGAEAFF
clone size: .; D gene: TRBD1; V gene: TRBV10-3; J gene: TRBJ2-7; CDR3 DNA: TGTGCCATCCGGGACAGGGGGTACGAGCAGTACTTC; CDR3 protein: CAIRDRGYEQYF
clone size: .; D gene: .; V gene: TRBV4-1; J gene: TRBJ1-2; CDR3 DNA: TGCGCCAGCAGCCAAGATACAGGCCCTTCGGGCTACACCTTC; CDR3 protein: CASSQDTGPSGYTF
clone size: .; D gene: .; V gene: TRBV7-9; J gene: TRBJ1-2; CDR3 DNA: TGTGCCAGCAGCAATACCGCAGGGTTGTATGGCTACACCTTC; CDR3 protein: CASSNTAGLYGYTF
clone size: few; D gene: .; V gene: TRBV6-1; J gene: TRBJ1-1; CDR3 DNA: TGTGCCAGCAGTGGGCTTCGGATGAACACTGAAGCTTTCTTT; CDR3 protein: CASSGLRMNTEAFF
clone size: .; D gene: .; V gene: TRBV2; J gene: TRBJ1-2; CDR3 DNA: TGTGCCAGCAGTCGCCCCGGGTCTACGGCCTATGGCTACACCTTC; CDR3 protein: CASSRPGSTAYGYTF
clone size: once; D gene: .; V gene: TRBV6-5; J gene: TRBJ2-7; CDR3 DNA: TGTGCCAGCAGTCGGCACCGGGACAACTACGAGCAGTACTTC; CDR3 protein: CASSRHRDNYEQYF
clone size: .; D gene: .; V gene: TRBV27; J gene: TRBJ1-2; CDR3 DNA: TGTGCCAGCAGTCGAGGGGGGAAGTATGGCTACACCTTC; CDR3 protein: CASSRGGKYGYTF
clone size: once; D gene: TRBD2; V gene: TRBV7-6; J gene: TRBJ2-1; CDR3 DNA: TGTGCCAGCAGCTTAGAGGCGGGAGCTGGTAATGAGCAGTTCTTC; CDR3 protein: CASSLEAGAGNEQFF
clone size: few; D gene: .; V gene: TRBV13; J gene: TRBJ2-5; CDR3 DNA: TGTGCCAGCAGCTTACGGGGAACACAAGAGACCCAGTACTTC; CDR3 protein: CASSLRGTQETQYF
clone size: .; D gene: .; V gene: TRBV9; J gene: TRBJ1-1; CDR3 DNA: TGTGCCAGCAGCGTAGGGGGCGTAGGCACTGAAGCTTTCTTT; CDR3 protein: CASSVGGVGTEAFF
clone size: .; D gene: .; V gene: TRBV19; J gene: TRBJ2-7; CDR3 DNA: TGTGCCAGTAGTATAAGGGGAGGACTACTACGAGAGCAGTACTTC; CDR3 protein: CASSIRGGLLREQYF
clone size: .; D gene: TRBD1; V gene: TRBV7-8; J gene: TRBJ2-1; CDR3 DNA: TGTGCCAGCAGCGTCCGGGACAGCTTTCTAGACAATGAGCAGTTCTTC; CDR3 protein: CASSVRDSFLDNEQFF
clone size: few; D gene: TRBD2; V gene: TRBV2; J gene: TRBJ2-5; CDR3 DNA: TGTGCCAGCAGGGCGACTAGCTTGGGAGAGACCCAGTACTTC; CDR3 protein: CASRATSLGETQYF
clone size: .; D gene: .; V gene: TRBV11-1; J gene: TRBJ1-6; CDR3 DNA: TGTGCCAGCAGCTTAGGGACATTCCGGTCACCCCTCCACTTT; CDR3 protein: CASSLGTFRSPLHF
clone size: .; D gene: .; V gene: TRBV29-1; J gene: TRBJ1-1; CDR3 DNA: TGCAGCGTTGAATGGGGAACTGAAGCTTTCTTT; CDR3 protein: CSVEWGTEAFF
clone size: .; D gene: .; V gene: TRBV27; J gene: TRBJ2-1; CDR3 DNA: TGTGCCAGCACCACGACAGGACCTTACAATGAGCAGTTCTTC; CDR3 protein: CASTTTGPYNEQFF
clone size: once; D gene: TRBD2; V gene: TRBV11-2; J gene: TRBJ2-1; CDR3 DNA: TGTGCCAGCAGCTCGGGACTAGTTGTAGATGAGCAGTTCTTC; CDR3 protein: CASSSGLVVDEQFF
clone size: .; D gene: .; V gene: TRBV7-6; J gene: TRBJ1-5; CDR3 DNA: TGTGCCAGCAGCCCGGACGTCAATCAGCCCCAGCATTTT; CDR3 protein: CASSPDVNQPQHF
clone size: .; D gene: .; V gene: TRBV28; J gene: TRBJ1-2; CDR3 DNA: TGTGTTTCGGCCACCCTGTCAAGCTATGGCTACACCTTC; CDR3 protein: CVSATLSSYGYTF
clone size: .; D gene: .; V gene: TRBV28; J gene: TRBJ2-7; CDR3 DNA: TGTGCCAGCAGTTTTGCTCTCGACAGTATCTACGAGCAGTACTTC; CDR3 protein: CASSFALDSIYEQYF
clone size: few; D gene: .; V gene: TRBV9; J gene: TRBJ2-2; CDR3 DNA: TGTGCCAGCAGCCCCTTTGGGACTCCTACCGCTTCCGGGGAGCTGTTTTTT; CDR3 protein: CASSPFGTPTASGELFF
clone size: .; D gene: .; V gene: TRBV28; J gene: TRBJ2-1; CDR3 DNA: TGTGCCAGCGACGGGGATACCTACAATGAGCAGTTCTTC; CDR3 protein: CASDGDTYNEQFF
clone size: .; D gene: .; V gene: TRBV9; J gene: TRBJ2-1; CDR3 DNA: TGTGCCAGCAGCGTAGCCCCTCCCAGGGTCAACAGCTACAATGAGCAGTTCTTC; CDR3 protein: CASSVAPPRVNSYNEQFF
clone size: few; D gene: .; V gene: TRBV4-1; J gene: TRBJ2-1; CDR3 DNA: TGCGCCAGCAGCCAAGATCGGGACCAACCCTACAATGAGCAGTTCTTC; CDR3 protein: CASSQDRDQPYNEQFF
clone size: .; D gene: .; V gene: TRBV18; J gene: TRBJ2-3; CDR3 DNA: TGTGCCAGCTTGGGATCTAGCACAGATACGCAGTATTTT; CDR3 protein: CASLGSSTDTQYF
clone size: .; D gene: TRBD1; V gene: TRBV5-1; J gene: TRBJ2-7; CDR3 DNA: TGCGCCAGCAGCGCCGGGACAGGGTCCTACGAGCAGTACTTC; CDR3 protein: CASSAGTGSYEQYF
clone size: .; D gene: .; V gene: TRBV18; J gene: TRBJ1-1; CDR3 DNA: TGTGCCAGCTCACCCCGGGACAAGCGGGGCACTGAAGCTTTCTTT; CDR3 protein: CASSPRDKRGTEAFF
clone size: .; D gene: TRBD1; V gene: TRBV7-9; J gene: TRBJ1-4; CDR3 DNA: TGTGCCAGCAGCACGACAGGGGGGGACGAAAAACTGTTTTTT; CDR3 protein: CASSTTGGDEKLFF
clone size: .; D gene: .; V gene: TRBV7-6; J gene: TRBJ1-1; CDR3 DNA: TGTGCCAGCAGCTTTGGAGGCCCTTGGACTGAAGCTTTCTTT; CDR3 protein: CASSFGGPWTEAFF
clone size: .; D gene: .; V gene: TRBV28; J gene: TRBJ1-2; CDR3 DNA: TGTGCCAGCAGTTTCGCCGCAATCGGGGGCTACACCTTC; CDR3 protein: CASSFAAIGGYTF
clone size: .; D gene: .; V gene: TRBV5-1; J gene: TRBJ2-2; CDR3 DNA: TGCGCCAGCAGCGGAATACAGGCCGGGGAGCTGTTTTTT; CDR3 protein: CASSGIQAGELFF
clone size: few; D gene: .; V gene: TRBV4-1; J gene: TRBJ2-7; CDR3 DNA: TGCGCCAGCAGCCAAGAGGAGGGCTACGAGCAGTACTTC; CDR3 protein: CASSQEEGYEQYF
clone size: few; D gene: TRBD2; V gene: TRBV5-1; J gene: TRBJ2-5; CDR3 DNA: TGCGCCAGCAGCCTAGCGGCCCAAGAGACCCAGTACTTC; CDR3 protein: CASSLAAQETQYF
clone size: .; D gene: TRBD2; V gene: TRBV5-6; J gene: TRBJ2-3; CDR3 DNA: TGTGCCAGCAGCTTGGACGGACTAGTTTCCTCGGGAACAGATACGCAGTATTTT; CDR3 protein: CASSLDGLVSSGTDTQYF
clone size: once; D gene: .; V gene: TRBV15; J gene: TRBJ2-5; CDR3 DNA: TGTGCCACCAGCAGAGATCTGGGGGGTGGAGGGGAGACCCAGTACTTC; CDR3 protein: CATSRDLGGGGETQYF